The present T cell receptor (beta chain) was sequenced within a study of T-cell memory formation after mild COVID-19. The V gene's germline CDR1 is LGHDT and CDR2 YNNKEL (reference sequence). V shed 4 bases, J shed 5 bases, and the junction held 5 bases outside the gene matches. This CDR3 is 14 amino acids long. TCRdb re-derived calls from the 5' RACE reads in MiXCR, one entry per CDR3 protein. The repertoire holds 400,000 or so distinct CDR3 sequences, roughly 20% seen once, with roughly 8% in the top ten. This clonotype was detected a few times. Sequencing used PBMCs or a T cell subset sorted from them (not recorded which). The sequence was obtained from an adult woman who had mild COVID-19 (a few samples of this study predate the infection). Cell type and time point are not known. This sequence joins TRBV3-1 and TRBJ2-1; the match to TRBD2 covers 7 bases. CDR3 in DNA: TGTGCCAGCAGCCTGGGGGACTACCACAATGAGCAGTTCTTC. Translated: CASSLGDYHNEQFF.